This T cell receptor (beta chain) was recorded in a study of blood T cell repertoires in COVID-19. Looking at the study overall: Samples taken during acute and convalescent COVID-19 were collected in the United States, Italy and Spain. In each case, the material was cDNA or gDNA derived from T cells, B-cell-depleted T cells, or PBMCs.

As processed by the authors: Amplification with reference gene primers provided the estimates of nucleated cell counts. Sequenced by immunoSEQ multiplex PCR; TCRdb stores in-frame clones only, minus some. V and J calls and clone size follow that table, whereas D and trimming were derived from the DNA. The repertoire includes about 230,000 clones, about 79% of them detected once, and about 1.5% sits in the top ten. This CDR3 is 17 amino acids long. CDR1 is SEHNR and CDR2 is FQNEAQ in the germline V gene (reference sequence). Trimming stripped 1 base from V and 4 bases from J, with 19 bases between. This TCR was recovered from a woman between 40 and 55 years old who had recovered from COVID-19. The chain uses TRBV7-9 and TRBJ2-5, with D possibly being TRBD1 (6 bases). The sequenced sample consisted of peripheral blood. The CDR3 DNA reads TGTGCCAGCAGCTTAGAAGGAGGCAGGGGTCTGGGAGAGACCCAGTACTTC. Amino acid sequence: CASSLEGGRGLGETQYF.